The 27 T cell receptor beta chains in this list originate from one sample, sequenced in a study of cytomegalovirus exposure and HLA in healthy donors. The PCR employed 60 Vbeta primers together with 13 Jbeta primers. The data were produced by immunoSEQ multiplex PCR, yet TCRdb's version contains in-frame clones alone and is incomplete. The data show about 150,000 clones, more than 75% seen once. Sequenced sample: PBMCs. Source of these receptors: a man aged 25 to 45 in good health and CMV-seronegative.

The chain couples TRBV6-5 to TRBJ2-7, with 9 bases lining up with TRBD2. V shed 3 bases and J 7 bases; nucleotides not matched to a gene: 4. This CDR3 spans 13 amino acids. The germline gives CDR1 MNHEY, CDR2 SVGAGI. The CDR3 sequence: CASSYSGGREQYF. For the CDR3, the DNA is TGTGCCAGCAGTTATAGCGGGGGACGGGAGCAGTACTTC.

Note on this clone: At one of its ends the junction is not consistent with the germline gene, which may arise from a read error. The genes are TRBV7-2 and TRBJ2-7; 11 bases map to TRBD1. The CDR3 is 16 residues long. Germline-derived CDR1 and CDR2 are SGHTA and FQGNSA. CDR3 DNA: TGTGCCAGCAGCTTAACTCGGGACAGGGGGGCCTACGGGCAGTACTTC. It codes for CASSLTRDRGAYGQYF.

The chain uses TRBV7-2 and TRBJ2-3, with D perhaps TRBD2 (5 bases). Per the germline V gene, CDR1 is SGHTA and CDR2 is FQGNSA. This CDR3 comprises 14 residues. The ends were cut back, 1 base at V and 0 bases at J, with 5 bases in the middle. CDR3 amino acids: CASSLGTSTDTQYF. CDR3 in DNA: TGTGCCAGCAGCTTAGGGACTAGCACAGATACGCAGTATTTT.

The chain uses TRBV9 and TRBJ2-1; 12 bases match TRBD2. Unmatched junction bases numbered 5, after V lost 4 bases and J lost 6 bases. This CDR3 region has 15 residues. Germline CDR1 reads SGDLS; CDR2 reads YYNGEE. The CDR3 region is CASSKRTSGTNEQFF. The CDR3 DNA sequence: TGTGCCAGCAGCAAGAGGACTAGCGGGACCAATGAGCAGTTCTTC.

CDR3 residues: CASSLESGITYEQYF. The CDR3 nucleotides read TGTGCCAGCAGCTTAGAGTCGGGGATTACCTACGAGCAGTACTTC. This rearrangement joins TRBV7-2 to TRBJ2-7, with D possibly TRBD2 on 5 matching bases. Germline CDR1 is SGHTA and CDR2 is FQGNSA. CDR3 length: 15 residues. The V gene lost 1 base and the J gene lost 2 bases, with 12 bases spanning the gap. The full variable domain, rest sourced from reference TRBV7-2 and TRBJ2-7, is GAGVSQSPSNKVTEKGKDVELRCDPISGHTALYWYRQSLGQGLEFLIYFQGNSAPDKSGLPSDRFSAERTGGSVSTLTIQRTQQEDSAVYLCASSLESGITYEQYFGPGTRLTVT.

This chain links TRBV13 with TRBJ1-1, with D possibly TRBD1 on 5 matching bases. V lost 1 base, J lost 1 base, and 10 bases lay in between. Germline-derived CDR1 and CDR2 are PRHDT and FYEKMQ (reference sequence). The CDR3 length is 15 residues. The CDR3 DNA reads as TGTGCCAGCAGCTTAGTGCCAGGGAAGAACACTGAAGCTTTCTTT. Encoded protein: CASSLVPGKNTEAFF.

This rearrangement joins TRBV2 to TRBJ2-3; 8 bases line up with TRBD2. V lost 6 bases, J lost 5 bases, and 4 bases stayed unmatched. Germline CDR1 is SNHLY and CDR2 is FYNNEI. This CDR3 is built from 13 residues. The CDR3 here is CASRGLGGDTQYF. The CDR3 DNA is TGTGCCAGCAGGGGACTAGGTGGAGATACGCAGTATTTT.

This clone has just one count. The CDR3 DNA sequence: TGTGCCACACAGGGGGCTTCCCAAGAGACCCAGTACTTC. It specifies CATQGASQETQYF. This sequence joins TRBV7-9 and TRBJ2-5; 9 bases map to TRBD1. The germline V gene encodes CDR1 SEHNR and CDR2 FQNEAQ (reference sequence). V trimming: 10 bases; J trimming: 1 base; junction bases outside the gene matches: 4. The CDR3 is made up of 13 amino acids.

V is TRBV6-5 and J is TRBJ2-3, with TRBD2 matching over 8 bases. The CDR3 loop spans 16 amino acids. The germline gives CDR1 MNHEY, CDR2 SVGAGI. V trimming: 6 bases; J trimming: 2 bases; junction bases outside the gene matches: 10. The CDR3 region has the DNA TGTGCCAGCAGCTACGCACTAGCGGTTGCCACAGATACGCAGTATTTT. Its protein product is CASSYALAVATDTQYF.

This sequence joins TRBV7-2 and TRBJ2-1, with unresolved D. The CDR3 runs 14 residues. V was trimmed by 3 bases and J by 8 bases, leaving 14 bases between them. CDR1 is SGHTA, CDR2 FQGNSA, per germline. This CDR3 reads CASSFPYENHEQFF. CDR3 coding DNA: TGTGCCAGCAGCTTCCCCTATGAAAACCATGAGCAGTTCTTC.

The chain combines TRBV19 with TRBJ2-2; a possible D gene is TRBD1 (5 bases). Germline loops: CDR1 LNHDA, CDR2 SQIVND (reference sequence). The V and J ends lost 4 bases and 0 bases respectively, with 6 bases between them. The CDR3 spans 14 residues. The CDR3 DNA is TGTGCCAGTAGTACAGGGCCGAACACCGGGGAGCTGTTTTTT. Amino acid sequence: CASSTGPNTGELFF.

V and J are TRBV5-6 and TRBJ1-1; no firm D call. The CDR3 covers 13 residues. The V gene lost 0 bases and the J gene lost 4 bases, with 7 bases spanning the gap. CDR1 and CDR2 (germline): SGHDT, YYEEEE. The CDR3 DNA is TGTGCCAGCAGCTTGGGGTGGGCCACTGAAGCTTTCTTT. This encodes CASSLGWATEAFF.

In its sample, this clone was seen a few times. CDR3 DNA: TGTGCCAGCAGTGAACTGCGGACAGAGAACACTGAAGCTTTCTTT. Protein sequence: CASSELRTENTEAFF. V gene TRBV6-1 combines with J gene TRBJ1-1; weak D call: TRBD1 (6 bases). The germline V gene encodes CDR1 MNHNS and CDR2 SASEGT. This CDR3 is built from 15 residues. Trimming removed 2 bases at V and 1 base at J, with 11 bases between.

This chain connects TRBV28 to TRBJ2-7, with 8 bases matching TRBD1. The CDR3 totals 15 residues. J gave up 0 bases and V 1 base, and 2 bases lay outside the gene matches. Per the germline V gene, CDR1 is MDHEN and CDR2 is SYDVKM. This CDR3 is CASSLLDRDSYEQYF. DNA of the CDR3: TGTGCCAGCAGTTTATTGGACAGGGACTCCTACGAGCAGTACTTC.

The chain has TRBV10-2 and TRBJ1-1; maybe TRBD1 (5 bases). The germline CDR1 and CDR2 sequences are WSHSY and SAAADI. This CDR3 is 14 amino acids long. The V gene lost 0 bases and the J gene lost 11 bases, with 16 bases spanning the gap. In DNA form, the CDR3 reads TGCGCCAGCAGTGAGTCGTCGGCAGGGATGATGGCTTTCTTT. This sequence encodes CASSESSAGMMAFF.

This chain connects TRBV6-5 to TRBJ2-2, with TRBD2 matching 9 bases. The CDR3 sequence is 16 residues long. Germline CDR1 and CDR2: MNHEY and SVGAGI. V lost 3 bases and J lost 6; bases outside the gene matches: 8. The CDR3 DNA reads TGTGCCAGCAGTTATGCGGTAGCGGGAGACGCCGGGGAGCTGTTTTTT. This codes for CASSYAVAGDAGELFF.

This clone was seen once. The V and J genes are TRBV5-4 and TRBJ2-7; the match to TRBD2 covers 12 bases. The CDR3 has 16 residues. V lost 5 bases and J lost 2; bases outside the gene matches: 8. The germline gives CDR1 SGHNT, CDR2 YYREEE (reference sequence). The CDR3 spells CASSPGLAGETYEQYF. Written as DNA, the CDR3 is TGTGCCAGCAGTCCGGGACTAGCGGGCGAGACCTACGAGCAGTACTTC.

This clone was detected once. The chain joins TRBV19 to TRBJ1-5; D possibly corresponds to TRBD1 (6 bases). Germline V lookup: CDR1 LNHDA, CDR2 SQIVND (reference sequence). This CDR3 has 16 amino acids. V was shortened by 6 bases and J by 2 bases, with 17 bases between the two germline ends. CDR3 amino acids: CASSFGPQGGNQPQHF. The CDR3 nucleotides are TGTGCCAGTAGCTTTGGTCCACAGGGCGGCAATCAGCCCCAGCATTTT. The full variable domain, with the rest looked up from reference TRBV19 and TRBJ1-5, is DGGITQSPKYLFRKEGQNVTLSCEQNLNHDAMYWYRQDPGQGLRLIYYSQIVNDFQKGDIAEGYSVSREKKESFPLTVTSAQKNPTAFYLCASSFGPQGGNQPQHFGDGTRLSIL.

The rearrangement joins TRBV27 to TRBJ2-5; 7 bases line up with TRBD1. Germline V gene lookup returns CDR1 MNHEY and CDR2 SMNVEV (reference sequence). The CDR3 extends over 13 amino acids. J was trimmed by 2 bases and V by 5 bases; bases with no gene match: 2. CDR3 DNA sequence: TGTGCCAGCAGTCCGACAGGGCAAGAGACCCAGTACTTC. As protein: CASSPTGQETQYF.

The chain couples TRBV18 to TRBJ2-3; 7 positions match TRBD2. V dropped 2 bases and J dropped 3; count of bases not matched to a gene: 11. The CDR3 extends over 17 amino acids. Germline V lookup: CDR1 KGHSH, CDR2 LQKENI. The CDR3 sequence: CASSPFGGSGTTDTQYF. The CDR3 DNA reads TGTGCCAGCTCACCATTCGGGGGGTCCGGGACGACAGATACGCAGTATTTT.

The chain combines TRBV19 with TRBJ1-1, with a tentative D call TRBD1 (6 bases). V was clipped by 5 bases and J by 4 bases, with 11 bases between them. Germline loops: CDR1 LNHDA, CDR2 SQIVND (reference sequence). The CDR3 is 13 residues long. Written as DNA, the CDR3 is TGTGCCAGTAGTCCGGACAGAGGCACTGAAGCTTTCTTT. Translated: CASSPDRGTEAFF. Full variable domain (outside the CDR3, taken from reference TRBV19 and TRBJ1-1): DGGITQSPKYLFRKEGQNVTLSCEQNLNHDAMYWYRQDPGQGLRLIYYSQIVNDFQKGDIAEGYSVSREKKESFPLTVTSAQKNPTAFYLCASSPDRGTEAFFGQGTRLTVV.

This chain uses TRBV29-1 with TRBJ2-3; TRBD2 matches 7 bases. The germline gives CDR1 SQVTM, CDR2 ANQGSEA. The ends lost 4 bases at V and 8 bases at J; junction bases unmatched: 15. The CDR3 runs to 15 residues. CDR3 region: CSVAGPSGERGTQYF. The CDR3 coding sequence is TGCAGCGTTGCGGGCCCTAGCGGTGAAAGGGGTACGCAGTATTTT.

This chain joins TRBV11-3 and TRBJ2-2; TRBD2 agrees at 13 bases. CDR1 is SGHNT, CDR2 YENEEA, per germline. Trimming cost V 2 bases and J 1 base; bases outside gene matches: 1. There are 17 residues in the CDR3. The CDR3 spells CASSLRLAGGNTGELFF. CDR3 nucleotide sequence: TGTGCCAGCAGCTTACGACTAGCGGGAGGGAACACCGGGGAGCTGTTTTTT.

The genes are TRBV5-1 and TRBJ2-3; unclear D gene. CDR1 is SGHRS and CDR2 is YFSETQ in the germline V gene. CDR3 size: 13 residues. Trimming took 7 bases from V and 6 from J, leaving 15 bases between them. The CDR3, as DNA: TGCGCCAGCTACACTGACTTGCGGGATACGCAGTATTTT. Its protein is CASYTDLRDTQYF.

This clone was seen once. This CDR3 is also generated by other DNA sequences in the sample. V is TRBV7-9 and J is TRBJ1-5; tentative D call: TRBD1 (5 bases). V lost 4 bases and J 2 bases, leaving 9 bases between the germline ends. This CDR3 region has 14 residues. Germline values: CDR1 SEHNR, CDR2 FQNEAQ (reference sequence). The CDR3 DNA reads as TGTGCCAGCAGCTCCCAGGGTGGCAATCAGCCCCAGCATTTT. Protein: CASSSQGGNQPQHF.

This clone was found once. The gene calls are TRBV18 and TRBJ2-1; 10 bases map to TRBD1. Unmatched junction bases numbered 5, after V lost 3 bases and J lost 9 bases. Germline lookup yields CDR1 KGHSH and CDR2 LQKENI. The CDR3 is 14 amino acids. This CDR3 is CASSPRQGAGEQFF. The CDR3 nucleotides are TGTGCCAGCTCACCTCGACAGGGGGCAGGTGAGCAGTTCTTC.

The chain combines TRBV13 with TRBJ1-1, with 9 bases lining up with TRBD1. V trimming: 4 bases; J trimming: 5 bases; junction bases outside the gene matches: 8. The CDR3 is 15 amino acids. From germline, CDR1 is PRHDT and CDR2 FYEKMQ (reference sequence). The CDR3 sequence: CASSSTGTGSTEAFF. In nucleotides, the CDR3 is TGTGCCAGCAGCTCCACCGGGACAGGGTCTACTGAAGCTTTCTTT.